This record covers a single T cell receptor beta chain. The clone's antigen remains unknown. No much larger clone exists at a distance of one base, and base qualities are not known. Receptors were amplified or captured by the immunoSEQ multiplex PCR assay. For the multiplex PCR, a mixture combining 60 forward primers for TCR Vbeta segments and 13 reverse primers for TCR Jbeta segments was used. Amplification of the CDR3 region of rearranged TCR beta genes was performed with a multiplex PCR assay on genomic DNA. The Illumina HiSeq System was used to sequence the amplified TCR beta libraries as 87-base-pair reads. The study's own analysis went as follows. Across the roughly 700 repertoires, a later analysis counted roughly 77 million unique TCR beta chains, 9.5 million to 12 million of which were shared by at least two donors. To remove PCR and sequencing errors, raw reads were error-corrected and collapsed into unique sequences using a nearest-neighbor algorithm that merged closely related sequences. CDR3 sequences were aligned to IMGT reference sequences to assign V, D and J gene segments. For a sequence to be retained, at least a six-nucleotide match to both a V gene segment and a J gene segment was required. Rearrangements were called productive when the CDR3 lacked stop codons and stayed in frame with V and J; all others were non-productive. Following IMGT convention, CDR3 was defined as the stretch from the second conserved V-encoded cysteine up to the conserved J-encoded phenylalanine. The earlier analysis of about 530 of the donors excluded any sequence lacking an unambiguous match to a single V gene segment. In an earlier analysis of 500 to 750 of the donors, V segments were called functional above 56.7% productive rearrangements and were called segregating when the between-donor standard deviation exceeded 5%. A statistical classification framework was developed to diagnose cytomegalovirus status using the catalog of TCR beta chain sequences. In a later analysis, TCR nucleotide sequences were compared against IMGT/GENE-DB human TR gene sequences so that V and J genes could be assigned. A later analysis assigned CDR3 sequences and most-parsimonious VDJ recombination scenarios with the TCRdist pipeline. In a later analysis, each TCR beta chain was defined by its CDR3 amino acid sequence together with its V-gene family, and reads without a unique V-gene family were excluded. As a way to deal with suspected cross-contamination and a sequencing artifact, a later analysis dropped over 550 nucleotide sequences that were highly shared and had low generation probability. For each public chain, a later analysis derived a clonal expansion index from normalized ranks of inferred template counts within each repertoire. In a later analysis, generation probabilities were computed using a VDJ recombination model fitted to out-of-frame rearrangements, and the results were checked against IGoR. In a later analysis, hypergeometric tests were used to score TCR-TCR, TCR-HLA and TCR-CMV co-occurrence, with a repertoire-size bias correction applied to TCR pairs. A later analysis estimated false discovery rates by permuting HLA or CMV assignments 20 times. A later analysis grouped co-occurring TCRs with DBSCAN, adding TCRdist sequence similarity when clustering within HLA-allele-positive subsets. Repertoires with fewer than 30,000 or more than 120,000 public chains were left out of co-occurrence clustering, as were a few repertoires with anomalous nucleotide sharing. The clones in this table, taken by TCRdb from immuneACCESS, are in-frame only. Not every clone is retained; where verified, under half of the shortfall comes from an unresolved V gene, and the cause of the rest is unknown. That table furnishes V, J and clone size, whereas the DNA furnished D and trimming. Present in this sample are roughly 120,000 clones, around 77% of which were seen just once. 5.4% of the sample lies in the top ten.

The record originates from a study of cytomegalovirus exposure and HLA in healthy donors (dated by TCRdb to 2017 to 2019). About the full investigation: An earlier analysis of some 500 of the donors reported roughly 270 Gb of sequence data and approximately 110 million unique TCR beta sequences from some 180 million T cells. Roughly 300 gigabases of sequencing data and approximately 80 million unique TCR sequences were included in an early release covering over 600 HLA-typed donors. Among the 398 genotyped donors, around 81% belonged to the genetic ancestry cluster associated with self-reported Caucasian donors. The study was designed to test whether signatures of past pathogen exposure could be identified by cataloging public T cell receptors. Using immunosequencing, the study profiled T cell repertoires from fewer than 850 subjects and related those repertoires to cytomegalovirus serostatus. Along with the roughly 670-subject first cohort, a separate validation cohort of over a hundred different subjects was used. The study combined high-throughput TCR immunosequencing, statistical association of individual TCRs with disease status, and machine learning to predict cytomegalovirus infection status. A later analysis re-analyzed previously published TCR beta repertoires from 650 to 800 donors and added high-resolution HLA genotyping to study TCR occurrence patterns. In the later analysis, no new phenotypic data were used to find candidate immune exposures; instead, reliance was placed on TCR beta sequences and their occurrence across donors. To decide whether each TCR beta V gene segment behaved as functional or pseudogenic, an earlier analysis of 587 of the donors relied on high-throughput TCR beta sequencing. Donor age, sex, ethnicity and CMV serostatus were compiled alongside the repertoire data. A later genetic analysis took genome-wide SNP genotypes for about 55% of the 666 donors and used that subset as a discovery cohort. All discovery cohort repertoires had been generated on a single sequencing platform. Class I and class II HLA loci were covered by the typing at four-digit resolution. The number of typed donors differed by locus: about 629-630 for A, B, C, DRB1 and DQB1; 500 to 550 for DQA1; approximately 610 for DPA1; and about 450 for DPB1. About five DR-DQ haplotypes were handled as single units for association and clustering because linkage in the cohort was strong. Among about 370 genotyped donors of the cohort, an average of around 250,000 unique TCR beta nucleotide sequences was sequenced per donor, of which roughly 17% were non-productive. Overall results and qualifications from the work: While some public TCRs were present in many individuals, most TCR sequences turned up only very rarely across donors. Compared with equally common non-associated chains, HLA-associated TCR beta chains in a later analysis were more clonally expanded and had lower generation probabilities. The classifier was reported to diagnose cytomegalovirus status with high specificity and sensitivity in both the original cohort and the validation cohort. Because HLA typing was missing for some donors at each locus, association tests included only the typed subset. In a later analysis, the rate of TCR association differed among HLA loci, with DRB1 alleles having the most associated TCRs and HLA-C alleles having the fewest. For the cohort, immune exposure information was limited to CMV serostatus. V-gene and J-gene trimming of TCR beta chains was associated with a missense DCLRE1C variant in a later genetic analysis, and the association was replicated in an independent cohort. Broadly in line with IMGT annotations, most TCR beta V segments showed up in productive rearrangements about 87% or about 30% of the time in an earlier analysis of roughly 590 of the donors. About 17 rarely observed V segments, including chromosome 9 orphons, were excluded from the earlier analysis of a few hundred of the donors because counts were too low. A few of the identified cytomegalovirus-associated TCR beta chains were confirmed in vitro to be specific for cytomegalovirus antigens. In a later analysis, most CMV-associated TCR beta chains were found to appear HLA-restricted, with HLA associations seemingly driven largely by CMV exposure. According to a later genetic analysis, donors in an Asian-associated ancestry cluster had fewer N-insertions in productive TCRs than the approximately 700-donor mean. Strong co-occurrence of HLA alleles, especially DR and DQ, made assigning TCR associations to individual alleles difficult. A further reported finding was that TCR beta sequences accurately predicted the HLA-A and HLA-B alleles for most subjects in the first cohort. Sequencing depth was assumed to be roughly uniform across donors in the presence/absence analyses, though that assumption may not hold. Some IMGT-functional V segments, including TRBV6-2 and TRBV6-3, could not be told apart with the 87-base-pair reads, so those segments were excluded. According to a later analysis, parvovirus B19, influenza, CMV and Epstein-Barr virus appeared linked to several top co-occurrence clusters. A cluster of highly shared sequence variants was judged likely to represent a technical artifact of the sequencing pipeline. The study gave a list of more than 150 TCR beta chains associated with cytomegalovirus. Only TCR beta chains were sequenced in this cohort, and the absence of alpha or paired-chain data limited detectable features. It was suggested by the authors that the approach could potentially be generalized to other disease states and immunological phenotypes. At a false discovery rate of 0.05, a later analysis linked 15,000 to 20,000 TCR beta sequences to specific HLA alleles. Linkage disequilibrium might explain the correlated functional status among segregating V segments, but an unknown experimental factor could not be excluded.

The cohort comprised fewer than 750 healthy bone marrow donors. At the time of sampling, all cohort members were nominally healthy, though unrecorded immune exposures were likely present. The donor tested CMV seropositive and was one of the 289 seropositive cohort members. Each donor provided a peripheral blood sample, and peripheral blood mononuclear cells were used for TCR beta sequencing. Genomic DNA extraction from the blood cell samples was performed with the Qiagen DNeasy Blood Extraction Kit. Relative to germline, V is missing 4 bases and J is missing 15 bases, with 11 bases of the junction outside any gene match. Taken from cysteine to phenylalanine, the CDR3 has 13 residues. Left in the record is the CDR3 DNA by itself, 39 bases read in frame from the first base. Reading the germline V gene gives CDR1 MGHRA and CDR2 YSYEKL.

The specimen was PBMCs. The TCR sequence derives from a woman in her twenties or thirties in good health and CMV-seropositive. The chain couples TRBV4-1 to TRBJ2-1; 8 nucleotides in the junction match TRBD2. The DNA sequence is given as TGCGCCAGCAGCCTCCCCGGGGGGGACCGTCGGTTCTTC. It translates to CASSLPGGDRRFF.